This TCR beta chain was captured in a study of T-cell memory formation after mild COVID-19 (dated by TCRdb to the early 2020s). Looking at the study overall: TCR sequence clusters from the two donors were largely donor specific. In two donors, T-cell clones that expanded and contracted after mild COVID-19 were followed by sequencing TCRalpha and TCRbeta repertoires longitudinally. The cohort comprised two young, previously healthy adult volunteers, one female and one male.

With respect to this clonotype: Its binding antigen is unknown. The record has no base qualities; no much larger clone is one base away.

The sequencer was an Illumina NovaSeq 6000. Using 5'RACE with constant-segment primers, TCRalpha and TCRbeta cDNA libraries were constructed, with sample barcodes and unique molecular identifiers added in the process. RNA was extracted from every sample with Trizol reagent. Libraries were amplified in two PCR steps, with a second sample barcode and Illumina TruSeq adapters added in the second step. Sequencing of the libraries was done on an Illumina NovaSeq, producing 2 x 150 bp paired-end reads. The authors' analysis ran thus. With migec v1.2.7, reads were demultiplexed and then collapsed into UMI-guided consensus sequences. Using mixcr v2.1.11, the UMI consensuses were aligned to TRA and TRB V and J templates and assembled into clonotypes. Expanded or contracted clonotypes were those called significant by both edgeR and NoisET, with noise models trained on biological replicates. For edgeR calls, the cutoffs were a false discovery rate-adjusted p below 0.01 and a log2 fold-change threshold of 1. As an exploratory analysis of dynamics, PCA with hierarchical clustering was applied to max-normalized trajectories of the 1000 most abundant clonotypes. The CD4 or CD8 phenotype of responding clones was assigned using the separately sequenced CD4+ and CD8+ repertoires. TCRdb took the public reads, trimmed them with fastp at Q25, ran MiXCR for clone calling and kept in-frame beta chains. Rows are combined by CDR3 protein, so each entry shows the most common genes and DNA. The V and J calls follow TCRdb's processing rather than the paper's. Here the sample has some 490,000 distinct CDR3 sequences; around a sixth occur a single time. The top ten clones comprise about 12% of the sample.

Looking up the germline V gene yields CDR1 SGHAT and CDR2 FQNNGV. The junction carries 10 bases between V and J, which are trimmed by 6 bases and 5 bases respectively. The CDR3 spans 13 residues, from the cysteine through the phenylalanine. The CDR3 DNA has 39 bases and is translated from base 1. PBMCs were isolated by Ficoll-Paque density gradient centrifugation. What the work shows at the level of the full study, not this receptor alone: Contracting CD4+ clones turned up mainly in the CM and EM memory subsets, whereas EMRA was where CD8+ clones were enriched. The study covered only a couple of mild cases, and larger cohorts including severe cases with pre-infection samples were considered necessary. The second-wave clones that peaked on day 37 were not confirmed to be SARS-CoV-2 specific. Balanced CD4/CD8 phenotypes were observed for clones contracting from day 15 to 85, whereas a bias towards CD4+ was observed for a second wave of clones expanding from day 15 to 37. Some responding clones were detected in pre-infection memory, which suggested that pre-existing cross-reactive memory T cells had joined the SARS-CoV-2 response.

The specimen sequenced was PBMCs or a T cell subset sorted from them (not recorded which). The source of this sequence is an adult woman who had mild COVID-19 (a few samples of this study predate the infection). The sample titles of this study are shuffled in the database, so cell type and time point are left out; the donor was told from shared clones. Recombination joined TRBV11-2 with TRBJ2-2, with the identity of the D gene unclear. The CDR3 sequence is CASRGRTTGELFF. The sequenced DNA: TGTGCCAGCAGAGGCAGAACGACCGGGGAGCTGTTTTTT.